This T cell receptor (beta chain) was recorded in a study of cytomegalovirus exposure and HLA in healthy donors. Across the study: When 350 to 500 donors were genotyped, 81% of them were found to fall in the Caucasian-associated ancestry cluster. Findings and caveats of the study: The study recorded 160 or so TCR beta chains that were cytomegalovirus-associated. Earlier findings revealed that most TCR beta V segments proved productive either about 87% or about 30% of the time.

Both 60 Vbeta primers and 13 Jbeta primers went into the PCR. The table came from immunoSEQ multiplex PCR; TCRdb's copy has only in-frame clones and leaves some out. The sample lists about 180,000 clones; around 77% were seen once. Trimming removed 3 bases at V and 2 bases at J, with 10 bases between. There are 14 residues in the CDR3. CDR1 and CDR2 from the germline V gene are SGHTA and FQGNSA. This clone was recorded once. The antigen is not known. This clonotype originated in a woman in her 30s in good health and CMV-seronegative. This sequence joins TRBV7-2 and TRBJ1-2; a weak D match, TRBD1 (6 bases). The sequencing sample was made of PBMCs. CDR3 amino acids: CASSLDSPNYGYTF. The DNA of the CDR3 is TGTGCCAGCAGCTTGGACAGCCCCAACTATGGCTACACCTTC.